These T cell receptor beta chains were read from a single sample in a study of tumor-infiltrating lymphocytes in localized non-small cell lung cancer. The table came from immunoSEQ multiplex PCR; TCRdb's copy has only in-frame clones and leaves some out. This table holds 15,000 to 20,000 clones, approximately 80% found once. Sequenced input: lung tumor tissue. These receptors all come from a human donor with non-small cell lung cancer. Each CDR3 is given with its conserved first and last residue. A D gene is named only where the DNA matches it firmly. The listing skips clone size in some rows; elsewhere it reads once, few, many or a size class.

TGTGCCAGCGGGCGGGGGGTAACTAATGAAAAACTGTTTTTT	CASGRGVTNEKLFF	TRBV27	TRBJ1-4	-	-
TGCGCCAGCAGCTTGGAAAGCGGGAGGGCCCCAGATACGCAGTATTTT	CASSLESGRAPDTQYF	TRBV5-1	TRBJ2-3	once	TRBD2
TGTGCCAGTAGGGAAGCTAACTCCTACGAGCAGTACTTC	CASREANSYEQYF	TRBV19	TRBJ2-7	-	-
TGCGCCAGCAGCTTGGTTGGGGGGCCGAGCAATCAGCCCCAGCATTTT	CASSLVGGPSNQPQHF	TRBV5-1	TRBJ1-5	few	-
TGTGCCACCAGCAGAGATCTGGGGGAGTGGGCCGGGGAGCTGTTTTTT	CATSRDLGEWAGELFF	TRBV15	TRBJ2-2	-	-
TGTGCCACCAGCAGGAGAGACAGGGAGATTGAGACCCAGTACTTC	CATSRRDREIETQYF	TRBV15	TRBJ2-5	-	TRBD1
TGTGCCAGCAGTCCGGCCTACGAGCAGTACTTC	CASSPAYEQYF	TRBV6-5	TRBJ2-7	-	-
TGCAGCGTTGAAGTAAACAGGGGGGACATTCAGTACTTC	CSVEVNRGDIQYF	TRBV29-1	TRBJ2-4	-	TRBD1
TGTGCCAGCAGTTTAAGAACAGGGAGGGAGACCCAGTACTTC	CASSLRTGRETQYF	TRBV28	TRBJ2-5	few	-
TGCGCCAGCAGTAAGACAGGGGCCTACGAGCAGTACTTC	CASSKTGAYEQYF	TRBV10-1	TRBJ2-7	-	TRBD1
TGTGCCAGCAAAAAAGGGAGTATTAGCAACGAGCAGTACTTC	CASKKGSISNEQYF	TRBV28	TRBJ2-7	-	-
TGTGCCAGCAGCTTAGTACCGGGAGAGGCGTACGAGCAGTACTTC	CASSLVPGEAYEQYF	TRBV7-8	TRBJ2-7	-	-
TGTGCCTGGAAGGTAGCGGGAGCCCACGAGCAGTACTTC	CAWKVAGAHEQYF	TRBV30	TRBJ2-7	-	TRBD2
TGTGCCAGCAGCCCCGGACAGGTTAGGAACATTCAGTACTTC	CASSPGQVRNIQYF	TRBV7-8	TRBJ2-4	-	TRBD1
TGCAGCGTTCTTACGATGGGAGATACGCAGTATTTT	CSVLTMGDTQYF	TRBV29-1	TRBJ2-3	-	-